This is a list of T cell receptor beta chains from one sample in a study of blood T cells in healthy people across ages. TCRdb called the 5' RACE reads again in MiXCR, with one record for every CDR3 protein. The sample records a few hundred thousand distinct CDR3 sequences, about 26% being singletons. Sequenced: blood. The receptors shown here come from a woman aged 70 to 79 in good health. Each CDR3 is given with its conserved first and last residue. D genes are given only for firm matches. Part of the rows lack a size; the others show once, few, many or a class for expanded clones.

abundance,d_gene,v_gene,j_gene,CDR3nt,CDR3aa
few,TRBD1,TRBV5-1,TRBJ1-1,TGCGCCAGCAGCTTAGCGGCAGGGGGGAAAACTGAAGCTTTCTTT,CASSLAAGGKTEAFF
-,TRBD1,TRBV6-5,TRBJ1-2,TGTGCCAGCAGACCCGACAGGGGGCGAGGGGGCTACACCTTC,CASRPDRGRGGYTF
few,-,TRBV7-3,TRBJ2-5,TGTGCCAGCAGCTTACAGGGGAGGGTTCAAGAGACCCAGTACTTC,CASSLQGRVQETQYF
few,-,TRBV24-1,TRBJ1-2,TGTGCCACCAGTGATTTGGACAGGAACTATGGCTACACCTTC,CATSDLDRNYGYTF
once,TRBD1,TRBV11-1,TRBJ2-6,TGTGCCAGCAGCGTCGACAGGGGCGGTGTCCTGACTTTC,CASSVDRGGVLTF
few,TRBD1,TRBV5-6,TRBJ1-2,TGTGCCAGCAGCTTCCAGGGGGCAGGCAGCTATGGCTACACCTTC,CASSFQGAGSYGYTF
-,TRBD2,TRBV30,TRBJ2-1,TGTGCCTGGAGTGTTGGGACTACTGGTGGGCAGTTCTTC,CAWSVGTTGGQFF
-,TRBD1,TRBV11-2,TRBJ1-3,TGTGCCAGCAGCTTGGAGGGGACAGGGGGCTACACCATATATTTT,CASSLEGTGGYTIYF
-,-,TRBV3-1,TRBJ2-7,TGTGCCAGCAGCTCCCAGGTAACCTACGAGCAGTACTTC,CASSSQVTYEQYF
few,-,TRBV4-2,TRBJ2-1,TGTGCCAGCAGCCCGGGTAGCGGGGACAGGAATGAGCAGTTCTTC,CASSPGSGDRNEQFF
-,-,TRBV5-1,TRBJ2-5,TGCGCCAGCAGCTTGGGTCAGGGGCTAGAGAGCCAGTACTTC,CASSLGQGLESQYF
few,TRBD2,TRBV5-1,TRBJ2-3,TGCGCCAGCAGCCAGGGACTAGCGACAGGTACGCAGTATTTT,CASSQGLATGTQYF
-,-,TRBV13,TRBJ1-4,TGTGCCAGCAGCTTAAACAGAGCAAATGAAAAACTGTTTTTT,CASSLNRANEKLFF
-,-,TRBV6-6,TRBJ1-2,TGTGCCAGCAGCCCTCTCCTTGGCTACACCTTC,CASSPLLGYTF
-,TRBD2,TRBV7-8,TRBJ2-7,TGTGCCAGCAGCCCAAAGGCGGGGGGTTCGTTATACGAGCAGTACTTC,CASSPKAGGSLYEQYF
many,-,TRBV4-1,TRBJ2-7,TGCGCCAGCAGCCCGGGAGTAGAGCAGTACTTC,CASSPGVEQYF
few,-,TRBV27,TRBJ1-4,TGTGCCAGCAGTCCCCGGCGGACTAGAGAGGAAAAACTGTTTTTT,CASSPRRTREEKLFF
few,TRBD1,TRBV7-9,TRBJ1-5,TGTGCCAGCAGCTCAGGGACAGGAACCCACAATCAGCCCCAGCATTTT,CASSSGTGTHNQPQHF
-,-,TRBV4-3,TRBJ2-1,TGCGCCAGCAGCCAAGATGGAGACTTTGGAATCCCCGATGAGCAGTTCTTC,CASSQDGDFGIPDEQFF
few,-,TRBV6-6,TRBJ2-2,TGTGCCAGCAATTTGGCAGGGTCCGCCGGGGAGCTGTTTTTT,CASNLAGSAGELFF
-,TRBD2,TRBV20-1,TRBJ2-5,TGCAGTGCCCCGACTAGCGGGGGGCCAGAGACCCAGTACTTC,CSAPTSGGPETQYF
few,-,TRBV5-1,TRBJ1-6,TGCGCCAGCAGCTTGGGTGGACAGAGTAATTCACCCCTCCACTTT,CASSLGGQSNSPLHF
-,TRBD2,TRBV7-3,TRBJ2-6,TGTGCCAGCGGCTCCATGTGGGGGGGTCATAGCTCTGGGGCCAACGTCCTGACTTTC,CASGSMWGGHSSGANVLTF
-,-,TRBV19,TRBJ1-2,TGTGCCAGTAGTATAACCTGGCGGATACAGGACTATGGCTACACCTTC,CASSITWRIQDYGYTF
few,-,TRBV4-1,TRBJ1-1,TGCGCCAGCAGCCAAGATCTCGGGACCACTGAAGCTTTCTTT,CASSQDLGTTEAFF
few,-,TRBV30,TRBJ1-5,TGTGCCTGGAGTGCCCTAAATCAGCCCCAGCATTTT,CAWSALNQPQHF
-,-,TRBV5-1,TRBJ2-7,TGCGCCAGCATGGACCCGAGGGCTAGCGAGCAGTACTTC,CASMDPRASEQYF
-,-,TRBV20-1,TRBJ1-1,TGCAGTGCTAGAGATCTAGGGCAGAACACTGAAGCTTTCTTT,CSARDLGQNTEAFF
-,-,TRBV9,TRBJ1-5,TGTGCCAGCGGCGTAGAAGGATTCCAGCCCCAGCATTTT,CASGVEGFQPQHF
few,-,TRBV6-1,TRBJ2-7,TGTGCCAGCAGCCCCTGGGGAAGAGGCTCCTACGAGCAGTACTTC,CASSPWGRGSYEQYF
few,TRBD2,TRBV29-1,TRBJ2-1,TGCAGCGTACTTAGCGGGGGGGCCCGGAATGAGCAGTTCTTC,CSVLSGGARNEQFF
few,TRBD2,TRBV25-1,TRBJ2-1,TGTGCCAGCAGTGAATTTAGCGGGGCGTTTTACGGGCAGTTCTTC,CASSEFSGAFYGQFF
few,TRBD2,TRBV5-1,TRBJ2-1,TGCGCCAGCAGCATGGGGCTAGCGGGGGGGACGTACAATGAGCAGTTCTTC,CASSMGLAGGTYNEQFF
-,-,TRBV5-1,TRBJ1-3,TGCGCCAGCACCTCTTCCTCTGGAAACACCATATATTTT,CASTSSSGNTIYF
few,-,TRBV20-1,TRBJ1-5,TGCAGTGCTAGAGGGAGTAGCAGCAATCAGCCCCAGCATTTT,CSARGSSSNQPQHF
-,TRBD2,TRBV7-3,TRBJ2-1,TGTGCCAGCAGCTCAAAGCGGGGGGGCCAAGGTGAGCAGTTCTTC,CASSSKRGGQGEQFF
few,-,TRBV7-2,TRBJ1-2,TGTGCCAGCAGCTTTGGATCCTATGGCTACACCTTC,CASSFGSYGYTF
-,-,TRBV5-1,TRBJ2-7,TGCGCCAGCAGTATTGGGTCAGCTCCCTACGAGCAGTACTTC,CASSIGSAPYEQYF
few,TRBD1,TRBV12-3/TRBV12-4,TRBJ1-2,TGTGCCAGCAGTTCTTCCGGGACAGGAAATCGGGGTGGCTACACCTTC,CASSSSGTGNRGGYTF
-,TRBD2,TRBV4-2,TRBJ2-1,TGTGCCAGCAGCCAGCTAGCGGGGGGGCCTAGGACTGAGCAGTTCTTC,CASSQLAGGPRTEQFF
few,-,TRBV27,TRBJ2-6,TGTGCCAGCAGTTCCGTTGGTGGGGCCAACGTCCTGACTTTC,CASSSVGGANVLTF
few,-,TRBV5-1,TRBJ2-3,TGCGCCAGCAGCTTAGGGGGTAGCGGAGGCACAGATACGCAGTATTTT,CASSLGGSGGTDTQYF
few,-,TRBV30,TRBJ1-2,TGTGCCTGGAGTCTTAGGGAGGGCTACACCTTC,CAWSLREGYTF